These 23 T cell receptor beta chains were sequenced from one sample in a study of CD8 T cells in Susac syndrome. Random hexamers primed reverse transcription of about 0.5 to 1 ug RNA. TCRdb itself ran the immunoSEQ multiplex PCR reads through MiXCR, one entry per CDR3 protein. This sample has about 300,000 distinct CDR3 sequences; 70% to 90% occur once, and the top ten carry over 0.1%. Specimen: CD8+ T cells from PBMCs. These receptors all stem from a human donor with multiple sclerosis.

The rearrangement joins TRBV9 to TRBJ2-2; the D gene is possibly TRBD2 (5 bases). The germline V gene has CDR1 SGDLS and CDR2 YYNGEE. V was shortened by 3 bases and J by 2 bases, with 11 bases between the two germline ends. There are 15 residues in the CDR3. The DNA of the CDR3 is TGTGCCAGCAGCGCCTTAGGGAGCAACACCGGGGAGCTGTTTTTT. Translation: CASSALGSNTGELFF.

The chain couples TRBV7-9 to TRBJ2-4, with 7 bases matching TRBD2. CDR3 length equals 16 residues. J lost 10 bases, V lost 3 bases, and 15 bases had no gene match. Germline-derived CDR1 and CDR2 are SEHNR and FQNEAQ (reference sequence). The CDR3 spells CASSFPRQRDERIQYF. CDR3 DNA: TGTGCCAGCAGCTTCCCAAGGCAGCGGGACGAGCGGATTCAGTACTTC.

The chain combines TRBV28 with TRBJ2-1; D might be TRBD1 or TRBD2, each matching 5 bases. Germline loops: CDR1 MDHEN, CDR2 SYDVKM. V dropped 7 bases and J dropped 4 bases, with 26 bases sitting between them. The CDR3 covers 18 residues. The CDR3 loop is CASTFRKLGKGRYNEQFF. The CDR3 bases are TGTGCCAGCACCTTCCGCAAGCTGGGGAAGGGACGATACAATGAGCAGTTCTTC.

The V and J genes are TRBV28 and TRBJ2-7; D might be TRBD1 or TRBD2, each matching 5 bases. Trimming removed 3 bases at V and 2 bases at J, with 11 bases between. The length of the CDR3 is 14 residues. Germline V lookup: CDR1 MDHEN, CDR2 SYDVKM. The CDR3 DNA reads as TGTGCCAGCAGTTTCAGGGACCCCCCCTACGAGCAGTACTTC. This sequence encodes CASSFRDPPYEQYF.

The chain joins TRBV5-6 to TRBJ1-4; D unclear. Germline CDR1 SGHDT, CDR2 YYEEEE. There are 13 residues in the CDR3. Trimming stripped 0 bases from V and 5 bases from J, with 5 bases between. The CDR3 region is CASSLGNNEKLFF. The CDR3 DNA follows: TGTGCCAGCAGCTTGGGGAACAATGAAAAACTGTTTTTT.

V usage is TRBV6-1 and J usage is TRBJ1-2; maybe TRBD1 (6 bases). V was cut by 2 bases and J by 4 bases, with 17 bases left in between. Germline CDR1 MNHNS, CDR2 SASEGT. The CDR3 totals 16 residues. Here the CDR3 DNA reads TGTGCCAGCAGTGAATTAGGGGGGGGGCCGTTCTATGGCTACACCTTC. Protein: CASSELGGGPFYGYTF.

This clonotype was detected only once. V gene TRBV12-3 or TRBV12-4 combines with J gene TRBJ2-5, with D perhaps assigned TRBD1 or TRBD2 (6 bases each). The CDR3 runs 17 residues. V gave up 5 bases and J gave up 6 bases, with 25 bases separating them. The CDR3 protein is CASSGRRRQVRGKTQYF. Here the CDR3 DNA reads TGTGCCAGCAGTGGTCGCCGTCGACAGGTCCGGGGGAAGACCCAGTACTTC.

The CDR3 nucleotides are TGTGCCAGCGGGCCCGGGGCGGGAGGCTCCTACGAGCAGTACTTC. This codes for CASGPGAGGSYEQYF. The J gene is TRBJ2-7, the V gene TRBV28, with 8 bases matching TRBD2. This CDR3 has 15 amino acids. V was pared by 8 bases and J by 0 bases, with 9 bases of the junction left unmatched. Germline loops: CDR1 MDHEN, CDR2 SYDVKM.

The gene calls are TRBV4-1 and TRBJ2-3; D unresolved. Germline V gene lookup returns CDR1 MGHRA and CDR2 YSYEKL. With 3 bases removed from V and 2 bases from J, the gap between germline ends came to 9 bases. The CDR3 is 14 residues long. This CDR3 is CASSQETVTDTQYF. DNA of the CDR3: TGCGCCAGCAGCCAGGAAACTGTCACAGATACGCAGTATTTT.

V usage is TRBV4-1 and J usage is TRBJ2-3; D is possibly TRBD2 (5 bases). Between the trimmed V and J ends, which lost 2 bases and 3 bases, there was a span of 9 bases. In germline, CDR1 is MGHRA, CDR2 YSYEKL. The CDR3 consists of 14 residues. As DNA, the CDR3 is TGCGCCAGCAGCCAACCGGGATTAACAGATACGCAGTATTTT. It is translated as CASSQPGLTDTQYF.

V gene TRBV7-6 combines with J gene TRBJ2-7, with 12 bases that match TRBD2. V lost 5 bases and J lost 0; bases outside the gene matches: 2. CDR3 length: 15 amino acids. In germline, CDR1 is SGHVS, CDR2 FNYEAQ. The CDR3 is CASSRTSGNSYEQYF. In nucleotides, the CDR3 is TGTGCCAGCAGCCGGACTAGCGGGAACTCCTACGAGCAGTACTTC.

V usage is TRBV5-1 and J usage is TRBJ2-7, with TRBD2 identical over 9 bases. V shed 4 bases and J 2 bases; nucleotides not matched to a gene: 16. This CDR3 is built from 18 residues. Per germline, CDR1 SGHRS and CDR2 YFSETQ. The CDR3 region has the DNA TGCGCCAGCAGCCTATGGGAGTTAGCGGGAGAGGGGACCTACGAGCAGTACTTC. Protein sequence: CASSLWELAGEGTYEQYF.

V is TRBV9 and J is TRBJ2-2; D may correspond to TRBD1 or TRBD2 (6 bases each). V was cut by 5 bases and J by 2 bases, with 13 bases left in between. Per germline, CDR1 SGDLS and CDR2 YYNGEE. This CDR3 is 15 amino acids long. CDR3 DNA sequence: TGTGCCAGCAGTTTGACAGGACTAAACACCGGGGAGCTGTTTTTT. Encoded protein: CASSLTGLNTGELFF.

V usage is TRBV25-1 and J usage is TRBJ1-2; possibly TRBD1 for D (5 bases). Per the germline V gene, CDR1 is MGHDK and CDR2 is SYGVNS. The CDR3 is 12 residues long. With 9 bases removed from V and 5 bases from J, the gap between germline ends came to 13 bases. Here the CDR3 reads CASYGTGYGYTF. The CDR3 bases are TGTGCCAGTTACGGGACGGGATATGGCTACACCTTC.

This chain uses TRBV27 with TRBJ2-7; 9 bases align to TRBD2. The CDR3 has 17 residues. The trim removed 6 bases at V and 0 bases at J, leaving 12 bases unmatched. The V gene's germline CDR1 is MNHEY and CDR2 SMNVEV (reference sequence). The CDR3 here is CASSSNYPGLASYEQYF. The CDR3 region has the DNA TGTGCCAGCAGCTCCAACTACCCGGGACTAGCCTCCTACGAGCAGTACTTC.

The rearrangement joins TRBV6-5 to TRBJ2-7; D is undetermined. CDR3 length equals 15 residues. The V end was cut by 0 bases, the J end by 2 bases, with 11 bases between. Germline loops: CDR1 MNHEY, CDR2 SVGAGI. The CDR3, as DNA: TGTGCCAGCAGTTACTCGATTCAGGAAGCCTACGAGCAGTACTTC. Its protein is CASSYSIQEAYEQYF.

The chain joins TRBV9 to TRBJ2-2; D tentatively fits TRBD1 or TRBD2 (8 bases each). Per germline, CDR1 SGDLS and CDR2 YYNGEE. The CDR3 has 23 residues. The germline V and J ends were trimmed by 1 base and 0 bases, with 31 bases remaining between them. In DNA form, the CDR3 reads TGTGCCAGCAGCGTATTTATCTTGGGACAGGCCACTAGCGGCCCTGCGAACACCGGGGAGCTGTTTTTT. It yields the protein CASSVFILGQATSGPANTGELFF. The variable domain in full, with the rest retrieved from reference TRBV9 and TRBJ2-2, is DSGVTQTPKHLITATGQRVTLRCSPRSGDLSVYWYQQSLDQGLQFLIQYYNGEERAKGNILERFSAQQFPDLHSELNLSSLELGDSALYFCASSVFILGQATSGPANTGELFFGEGSRLTVL.

The J gene is TRBJ1-1, the V gene TRBV6-6; 9 positions match TRBD1. CDR1 and CDR2 (germline): MNHNY, SVGAGI (reference sequence). V trimming: 3 bases; J trimming: 6 bases; junction bases outside the gene matches: 8. The CDR3 has 15 residues. As DNA, the CDR3 is TGTGCCAGCAGTTATTTGGGACAGGGAATCGCTGAAGCTTTCTTT. Protein sequence: CASSYLGQGIAEAFF.

This chain connects TRBV28 to TRBJ2-1; maybe TRBD2 (5 bases). V lost 4 bases and J lost 12, with 13 bases in between. Germline assignment: CDR1 MDHEN and CDR2 SYDVKM. The CDR3 loop spans 12 amino acids. This CDR3 is CASSSGESRQFF. CDR3 coding DNA: TGTGCCAGCAGTTCCGGGGAGTCGAGGCAGTTCTTC.

CDR3 loop: CATSDSRRFNSPLHF. DNA for the CDR3: TGTGCCACCAGTGATTCCAGAAGGTTTAATTCACCCCTCCACTTT. V usage is TRBV24-1 and J usage is TRBJ1-6; D is undetermined. The CDR3 is 15 amino acids. Trimming took off 2 bases at V and 6 bases at J, with 10 bases between the two ends. Per germline, CDR1 KGHDR and CDR2 SFDVKD.

This clonotype was recorded only once. The V call is TRBV7-3, the J call TRBJ1-6, with a weak D call TRBD1 (6 bases). V lost 5 bases, J lost 0 bases, and 17 bases lay in between. Germline lookup yields CDR1 SGHTA and CDR2 FQGTGA. The CDR3 length is 18 residues. In DNA form, the CDR3 reads TGTGCCAGCAGCCAACAGGGAGAACTGAGCTCCTATAATTCACCCCTCCACTTT. Amino acid sequence: CASSQQGELSSYNSPLHF.

The chain couples TRBV9 to TRBJ2-5, with D perhaps matching TRBD2 (5 bases). The CDR3 runs to 16 residues. CDR1 and CDR2 from the germline V gene are SGDLS and YYNGEE. The ends were cut back, 3 bases at V and 1 base at J, with 16 bases in the middle. CDR3 amino acids: CASSGLTGLSQETQYF. In DNA, the CDR3 is TGTGCCAGCAGCGGGTTGACTGGACTTTCCCAAGAGACCCAGTACTTC. The whole variable domain, filled in from reference TRBV9 and TRBJ2-5, reads DSGVTQTPKHLITATGQRVTLRCSPRSGDLSVYWYQQSLDQGLQFLIQYYNGEERAKGNILERFSAQQFPDLHSELNLSSLELGDSALYFCASSGLTGLSQETQYFGPGTRLLVL.

The chain joins TRBV5-1 to TRBJ2-3; 7 nucleotides agree with TRBD1. Trimming cost V 8 bases and J 4 bases; bases outside gene matches: 13. Germline V gives CDR1 SGHRS, CDR2 YFSETQ. The CDR3 runs to 15 residues. The CDR3 coding sequence is TGCGCCAGTAATTCGGACAGGACCGGGGCAGATACGCAGTATTTT. Translation gives CASNSDRTGADTQYF.